This passage covers 22 T cell receptor beta chains from one sample sequenced in a study of shared clonotypes between healthy human individuals. This table comes from immunoSEQ multiplex PCR, and its TCRdb copy is limited to in-frame clones, with some not included. Here the sample spans 550,000 to 800,000 clones, 74% being singletons. Material for sequencing was memory CD4+ T cells sorted from blood. The subset was: CD45RA-negative fraction. The receptor set was obtained from a woman aged 25 to 45 in good health.

Notes on this clone: It may be a read error: a sequence one base away is much more abundant. The V call is TRBV7-9, the J call TRBJ2-7; 7 nucleotides match TRBD1. V lost 5 bases, J lost 0 bases, and 1 base stayed unmatched. This CDR3 comprises 13 residues. CDR1 SEHNR and CDR2 FQNEAQ come from the germline V gene (reference sequence). The CDR3 protein is CASSGQASYEQYF. Written as DNA, the CDR3 is TGTGCCAGCAGCGGACAGGCCTCCTACGAGCAGTACTTC.

Notes on this clone: Since a much larger clone is just one base distant, this may be a read error. The chain has TRBV28 and TRBJ2-1; 10 positions match TRBD2. There are 15 residues in the CDR3. Germline V lookup: CDR1 MDHEN, CDR2 SYDVKM. The ends lost 5 bases at V and 1 base at J; junction bases unmatched: 2. Written as DNA, the CDR3 is TGTGCCAGCAGTGCTAGCGGGAGATCCTACAATGAGCAGTTCTTC. It is translated as CASSASGRSYNEQFF.

CDR3 sequence reads: CASSPSEMNTEAFF. The CDR3 DNA sequence: TGCGCCAGCAGCCCGAGCGAGATGAACACTGAAGCTTTCTTT. The J gene is TRBJ1-1, the V gene TRBV5-1; D gene unclear. V was trimmed by 4 bases and J by 0 bases, leaving 10 bases between them. Looked up from germline, CDR1 is SGHRS and CDR2 is YFSETQ. CDR3 length: 14 residues. The full variable domain, its missing parts supplied by reference TRBV5-1 and TRBJ1-1, is KAGVTQTPRYLIKTRGQQVTLSCSPISGHRSVSWYQQTPGQGLQFLFEYFSETQRNKGNFPGRFSGRQFSNSRSEMNVSTLELGDSALYLCASSPSEMNTEAFFGQGTRLTVV.

The chain is built from TRBV9 and TRBJ2-1; 7 bases are a match to TRBD1. The CDR3 loop spans 14 amino acids. Germline CDR1 reads SGDLS; CDR2 reads YYNGEE. Trimming took 3 bases from V and 7 from J; bases not matched to a gene: 7. The CDR3 DNA reads as TGTGCCAGCAGCGGAGAGAGGGGGCTTAATGAGCAGTTCTTC. Protein product: CASSGERGLNEQFF.

The chain is built from TRBV19 and TRBJ2-3, with 7 bases fitting TRBD1. CDR1 and CDR2 (germline): LNHDA, SQIVND (reference sequence). This CDR3 is 14 amino acids long. V was clipped by 8 bases and J by 4 bases; unmatched bases: 9. The CDR3 nucleotides are TGTGCCAGTCATGACAGGGCTCGGGCAGATACGCAGTATTTT. Its translation is CASHDRARADTQYF.

This chain joins TRBV19 and TRBJ1-2; 8 nucleotides match TRBD1. The V gene end was trimmed by 6 bases and the J gene end by 7 bases; junction bases not matched to a gene: 10. The CDR3 runs 14 residues. Germline CDR1 is LNHDA and CDR2 is SQIVND (reference sequence). The CDR3 DNA is TGTGCCAGTAGCGACCAGGGGGCGCAAGGTGGCTACACCTTC. Translating gives CASSDQGAQGGYTF.

The CDR3 nucleotides are TGTGCCAGCAGCTTACAACAGGGCTATGGCTACACCTTC. Translating it yields CASSLQQGYGYTF. The chain carries TRBV5-5 and TRBJ1-2, with D perhaps TRBD1 (6 bases). Trimming cost V 2 bases and J 4 bases, with 9 bases left between them. The CDR3 is 13 residues long. Germline V gene data show CDR1 as SGHKS and CDR2 as YYEKEE (reference sequence).

The rearrangement links TRBV7-9 to TRBJ2-3, with D unclear. Germline CDR1 is SEHNR and CDR2 is FQNEAQ (reference sequence). V was pared by 0 bases and J by 5 bases, with 9 bases between. The length of the CDR3 is 14 residues. The CDR3 coding sequence is TGTGCCAGCAGCTTAGCGCGTCCAGGAGATACGCAGTATTTT. Translation: CASSLARPGDTQYF.

This CDR3 reads CASLAEPSTDTQYF. The CDR3 DNA reads TGCGCCAGCTTAGCGGAGCCCAGCACAGATACGCAGTATTTT. The V and J genes are TRBV5-1 and TRBJ2-3; a weak D match, TRBD2 (6 bases). From germline, CDR1 is SGHRS and CDR2 YFSETQ. CDR3 length: 14 residues. V lost 7 bases and J lost 0, with 12 bases in between.

The V and J genes are TRBV2 and TRBJ2-1, with TRBD2 as a possible D gene (6 bases). V lost 7 bases, J lost 3 bases, and 10 bases lay in between. Germline CDR1 and CDR2: SNHLY and FYNNEI. CDR3 length: 13 residues. CDR3 amino acids: CASTRDFYNEQFF. CDR3 nucleotides: TGTGCCAGCACTAGGGACTTCTACAATGAGCAGTTCTTC. Based on the CDR3 plus reference TRBV2 and TRBJ2-1, the full variable domain is EPEVTQTPSHQVTQMGQEVILRCVPISNHLYFYWYRQILGQKVEFLVSFYNNEISEKSEIFDDQFSVERPDGSNFTLKIRSTKLEDSAMYFCASTRDFYNEQFFGPGTRLTVL.

This chain uses TRBV5-1 with TRBJ2-2; TRBD2 aligns across 8 bases. Germline CDR1 SGHRS, CDR2 YFSETQ. J gave up 6 bases and V 3 bases, and 10 bases lay outside the gene matches. This CDR3 has 16 residues. CDR3 sequence reads: CASSSLASGSAGELFF. DNA of the CDR3: TGCGCCAGCAGCTCCCTTGCTAGCGGGTCGGCCGGGGAGCTGTTTTTT. Looking up the rest from reference TRBV5-1 and TRBJ2-2 gives the full variable domain: KAGVTQTPRYLIKTRGQQVTLSCSPISGHRSVSWYQQTPGQGLQFLFEYFSETQRNKGNFPGRFSGRQFSNSRSEMNVSTLELGDSALYLCASSSLASGSAGELFFGEGSRLTVL.

This chain connects TRBV27 to TRBJ2-1; D ambiguous. The CDR3 totals 15 residues. V was shortened by 0 bases and J by 1 base, with 7 bases between the two germline ends. CDR1 and CDR2 (germline): MNHEY, SMNVEV (reference sequence). The CDR3 bases are TGTGCCAGCAGTTTATCCGTAAATTCCTACAATGAGCAGTTCTTC. Its translation: CASSLSVNSYNEQFF.

Turning to this clone: The sample holds other DNA sequences that translate to the same CDR3. This chain joins TRBV7-3 and TRBJ2-5, with D possibly being TRBD2 (6 bases). This CDR3 comprises 13 residues. Germline V gives CDR1 SGHTA, CDR2 FQGTGA. The V gene lost 5 bases and the J gene lost 4 bases, with 11 bases spanning the gap. This CDR3 reads CASSTQGGETQYF. CDR3 sequence (DNA): TGTGCCAGCAGCACCCAGGGAGGAGAGACCCAGTACTTC.

The chain combines TRBV28 with TRBJ2-1; D tentatively fits TRBD1 or TRBD2 (6 bases each). Trimming took off 7 bases at V and 5 bases at J, with 15 bases between the two ends. Per germline, CDR1 MDHEN and CDR2 SYDVKM. The CDR3 consists of 14 residues. Written as DNA, the CDR3 is TGTGCCAGCATCTTCCTCGGGGGCAACAATGAGCAGTTCTTC. Translating it yields CASIFLGGNNEQFF.

The chain carries TRBV2 and TRBJ2-1, with 10 bases that match TRBD2. CDR3 size: 13 residues. The V gene end was trimmed by 7 bases and the J gene end by 9 bases; junction bases not matched to a gene: 6. The V gene's germline CDR1 is SNHLY and CDR2 FYNNEI. The CDR3 loop reads CASTSGRGSEQFF. The DNA for the CDR3 is TGTGCCAGCACTAGCGGGAGAGGTAGTGAGCAGTTCTTC.

The chain couples TRBV28 to TRBJ2-7, with 8 positions matching TRBD1. CDR3 length equals 15 residues. V lost 6 bases and J lost 6; bases outside the gene matches: 13. Germline V lookup: CDR1 MDHEN, CDR2 SYDVKM. The CDR3 spells CASRSPGQGLAEQYF. CDR3 nucleotides: TGTGCCAGCAGATCCCCCGGACAGGGTTTAGCCGAGCAGTACTTC.

The chain joins TRBV7-6 to TRBJ2-3; tentative D call: TRBD1 (6 bases). The ends were cut back, 1 base at V and 4 bases at J, with 15 bases in the middle. The CDR3 has 16 amino acids. CDR1 is SGHVS and CDR2 is FNYEAQ in the germline V gene. The CDR3 DNA sequence: TGTGCCAGCAGCTTAGGAGTCTTAGGGGGTTCAGATACGCAGTATTTT. It encodes CASSLGVLGGSDTQYF. Complete variable domain (other parts from reference TRBV7-6 and TRBJ2-3): GAGVSQSPRYKVTKRGQDVALRCDPISGHVSLYWYRQALGQGPEFLTYFNYEAQQDKSGLPNDRFSAERPEGSISTLTIQRTEQRDSAMYRCASSLGVLGGSDTQYFGPGTRLTVL.

This clone was seen many times. The chain carries TRBV5-1 and TRBJ1-4; 7 bases align to TRBD1. V gave up 2 bases and J gave up 4 bases; unmatched junction bases: 5. The CDR3 extends over 15 amino acids. Germline assignment: CDR1 SGHRS and CDR2 YFSETQ. CDR3 amino acids: CASSLRQGGNEKLFF. DNA of the CDR3: TGCGCCAGCAGCTTAAGACAGGGCGGTAATGAAAAACTGTTTTTT.

This clone was seen once. This chain connects TRBV4-1 to TRBJ2-1; D gene ambiguous. Germline CDR1 is MGHRA and CDR2 is YSYEKL. V was cut by 2 bases and J by 9 bases, with 11 bases left in between. This CDR3 is built from 13 residues. The CDR3 DNA reads TGCGCCAGCAGCCAATTTTCCAGTCCTGAGCAGTTCTTC. This sequence encodes CASSQFSSPEQFF.

V gene TRBV6-5 combines with J gene TRBJ2-2; D is ambiguous. From germline, CDR1 is MNHEY and CDR2 SVGAGI. With 6 bases removed from V and 2 bases from J, the gap between germline ends came to 7 bases. The CDR3 is 13 amino acids. CDR3 DNA sequence: TGTGCCAGCAGGCTTTCAAACACCGGGGAGCTGTTTTTT. It is translated as CASRLSNTGELFF.

This sequence joins TRBV25-1 and TRBJ1-4, with TRBD1 identical over 7 bases. Trimming cost V 2 bases and J 6 bases; bases outside gene matches: 3. The CDR3 consists of 14 residues. Per the germline V gene, CDR1 is MGHDK and CDR2 is SYGVNS. CDR3 sequence reads: CASSENRGYEKLFF. The DNA of the CDR3 is TGTGCCAGCAGTGAAAACAGGGGCTATGAAAAACTGTTTTTT.

J is TRBJ2-7 and V is TRBV7-9, with D maybe TRBD1 (5 bases). The CDR3 sequence is 14 residues long. Germline CDR1 SEHNR, CDR2 FQNEAQ (reference sequence). Trimming stripped 3 bases from V and 5 bases from J, with 14 bases between. The CDR3 region has the DNA TGTGCCAGCAGCTTCCCCACCCAGGGCCACGAGCAGTACTTC. Its protein product is CASSFPTQGHEQYF.